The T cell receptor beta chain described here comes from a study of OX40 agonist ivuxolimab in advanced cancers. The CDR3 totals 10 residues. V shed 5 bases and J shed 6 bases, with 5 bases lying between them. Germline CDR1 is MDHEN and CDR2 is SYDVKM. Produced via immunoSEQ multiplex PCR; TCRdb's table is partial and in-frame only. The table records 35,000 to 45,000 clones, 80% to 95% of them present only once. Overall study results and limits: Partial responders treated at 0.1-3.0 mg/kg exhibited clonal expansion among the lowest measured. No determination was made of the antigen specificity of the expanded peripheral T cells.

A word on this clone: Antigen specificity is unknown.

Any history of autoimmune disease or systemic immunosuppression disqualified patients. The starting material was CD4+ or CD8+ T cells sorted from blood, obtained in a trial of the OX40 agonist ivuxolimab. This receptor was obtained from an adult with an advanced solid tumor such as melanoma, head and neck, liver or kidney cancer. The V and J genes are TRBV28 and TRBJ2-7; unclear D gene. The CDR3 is CASSPAEQYF. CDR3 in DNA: TGTGCCAGCAGTCCGGCCGAGCAGTACTTC.